This T cell receptor (beta chain) originates from a study of blood T cell repertoires in COVID-19. Study-level background: Acute and convalescent COVID-19 specimens originated in the United States, Italy and Spain. Nucleic acid was either cDNA or gDNA, and it came from T cells, B-cell-depleted T cells, or PBMCs.

This CDR3 comprises 15 residues. Germline V gene sequence: CDR1 MNHEY, CDR2 SMNVEV (reference sequence). V lost 6 bases and J lost 0, with 12 bases in between. In the original processing: Quantification of nucleated cells was approximated via reference gene primer amplification. The method was immunoSEQ multiplex PCR; TCRdb's version includes in-frame clones alone and lacks a portion of them. For V, J and clone size, that table is used; D and trimming come from the DNA. The sample carries about 140,000 clones, 65% to 90% recorded once. This chain connects TRBV27 to TRBJ1-5; tentative D call: TRBD1 (5 bases). Input material: peripheral blood. This sequence originates from a man aged 50 to 60 with acute or convalescent COVID-19. CDR3 nucleotides: TGTGCCAGCAGACCTACAGGAAATAGCAATCAGCCCCAGCATTTT. Protein sequence: CASRPTGNSNQPQHF.